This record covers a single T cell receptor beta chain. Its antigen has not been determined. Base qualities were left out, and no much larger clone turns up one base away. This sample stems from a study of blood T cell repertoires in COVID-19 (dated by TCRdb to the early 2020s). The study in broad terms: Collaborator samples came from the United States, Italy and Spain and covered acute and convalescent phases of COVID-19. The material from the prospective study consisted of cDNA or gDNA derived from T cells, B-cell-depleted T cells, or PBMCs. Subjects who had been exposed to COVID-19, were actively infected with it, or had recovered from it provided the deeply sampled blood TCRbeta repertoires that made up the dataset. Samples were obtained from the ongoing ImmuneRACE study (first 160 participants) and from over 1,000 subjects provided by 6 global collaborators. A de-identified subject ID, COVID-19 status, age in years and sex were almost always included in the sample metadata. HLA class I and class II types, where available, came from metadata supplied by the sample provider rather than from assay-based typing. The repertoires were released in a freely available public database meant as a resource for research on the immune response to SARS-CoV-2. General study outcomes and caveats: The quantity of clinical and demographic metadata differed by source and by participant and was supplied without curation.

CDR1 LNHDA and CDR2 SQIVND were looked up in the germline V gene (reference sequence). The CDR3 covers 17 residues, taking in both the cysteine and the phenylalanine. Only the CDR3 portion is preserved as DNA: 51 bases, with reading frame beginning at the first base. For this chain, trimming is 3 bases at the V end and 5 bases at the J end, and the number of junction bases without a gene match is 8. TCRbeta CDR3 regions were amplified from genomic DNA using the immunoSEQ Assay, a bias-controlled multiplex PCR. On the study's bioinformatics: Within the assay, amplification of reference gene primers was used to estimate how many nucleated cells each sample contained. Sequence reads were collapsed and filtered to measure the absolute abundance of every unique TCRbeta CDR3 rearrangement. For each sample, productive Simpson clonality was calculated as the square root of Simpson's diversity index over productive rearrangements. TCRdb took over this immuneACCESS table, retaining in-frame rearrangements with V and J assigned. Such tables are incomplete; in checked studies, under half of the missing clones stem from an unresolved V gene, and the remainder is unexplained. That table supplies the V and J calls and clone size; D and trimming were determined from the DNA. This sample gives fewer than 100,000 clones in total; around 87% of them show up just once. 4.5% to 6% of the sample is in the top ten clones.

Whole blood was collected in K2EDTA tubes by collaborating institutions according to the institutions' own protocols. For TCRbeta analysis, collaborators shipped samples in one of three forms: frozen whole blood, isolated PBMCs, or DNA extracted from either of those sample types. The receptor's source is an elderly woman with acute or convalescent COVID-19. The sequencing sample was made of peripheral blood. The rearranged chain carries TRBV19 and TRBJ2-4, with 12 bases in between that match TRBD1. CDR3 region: CASSINPGTGGQNIQYF. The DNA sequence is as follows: TGTGCCAGTAGTATCAATCCAGGGACAGGGGGCCAAAACATTCAGTACTTC.